The rows below give T cell receptor beta chains drawn from one sample of a study of blood T cell repertoires in COVID-19. Assay used: immunoSEQ multiplex PCR; TCRdb lists only in-frame clones, some missing. The sample contains about 180,000 clones, around 73% of which appear only once. Sequenced: PBMCs or T cells enriched from blood (not recorded which). The receptors derive from a woman between 45 and 60 years old who had recovered from COVID-19. Each CDR3 is given with its conserved first and last residue. D genes are given only for firm matches. Only part of the rows carry a size: once, few, many, or a class if the clone is expanded.

D gene | J gene | clone size | V gene | CDR3 length | CDR3 DNA | CDR3 protein
- | TRBJ2-7 | few | TRBV28 | 13 | TGTGCCAGCCAGGGCTCCCATGCCTACGAGCAGTACTTC | CASQGSHAYEQYF
TRBD1 | TRBJ1-4 | - | TRBV9 | 16 | TGTGCCAGCAGCGCTGATTGGACAGGGGTTAATGAAAAACTGTTTTTT | CASSADWTGVNEKLFF
TRBD2 | TRBJ2-7 | - | TRBV2 | 12 | TGTGCCGGGGGGGAGAGCTCCTACGAGCAGTACTTC | CAGGESSYEQYF
TRBD1 | TRBJ2-2 | - | TRBV3-1/TRBV3-2 | 16 | TGTGCCAGCAGCCAAGATATATCAGGGGGCTCCGGGGAGCTGTTTTTT | CASSQDISGGSGELFF
- | TRBJ2-5 | - | TRBV2 | 15 | TGTGCCAGCAGTGATTCGACTGGGGGAGGAGAGACCCAGTACTTC | CASSDSTGGGETQYF
TRBD2 | TRBJ2-1 | - | TRBV19 | 13 | TGTGCCAGTAGTAGTAGCGGGGGCTTTGGGAAGTTCTTC | CASSSSGGFGKFF
- | TRBJ1-6 | - | TRBV27 | 15 | TGTGCCAGCAGTCCGGTGGGGGCATATAATTCACCCCTCCACTTT | CASSPVGAYNSPLHF
- | TRBJ2-5 | - | TRBV5-1 | 13 | TGCGCCAGCCACCCGGAAGGGGGTGAGACCCAGTACTTC | CASHPEGGETQYF
- | TRBJ2-2 | - | TRBV10-2 | 16 | TGCGCCAGCAGTGAGTCGGGGGGAGCGCACACCGGGGAGCTGTTTTTT | CASSESGGAHTGELFF
TRBD1 | TRBJ2-7 | - | TRBV27 | 13 | TGTGCCAGCCGAAGGACAGGGGGCATCGAGCAGTACTTC | CASRRTGGIEQYF
TRBD1 | TRBJ1-4 | - | TRBV28 | 16 | TGTGCCAGCAGACATAATCCGGGACAGGGGCATGAAAAACTGTTTTTT | CASRHNPGQGHEKLFF
TRBD1 | TRBJ2-5 | - | TRBV18 | 15 | TGTGCCAGCTCACCAGTGCAGGGGGCTAGCGCGACCCAGTACTTC | CASSPVQGASATQYF
TRBD1 | TRBJ1-2 | - | TRBV6-4 | 14 | TGTGCCAGCAGTGAGACAGGGGGTTCCTATGGCTACACCTTC | CASSETGGSYGYTF
- | TRBJ2-2 | - | TRBV25-1 | 15 | TGTGCCAGCAGTGAATGGGGCACTTCGACCGGGGAGCTGTTTTTT | CASSEWGTSTGELFF
- | TRBJ2-7 | - | TRBV7-3 | 16 | TGTGCCAGCAGCTTAATGGGCAGGGGAAGCTCCTACGAGCAGTACTTC | CASSLMGRGSSYEQYF
- | TRBJ1-5 | - | TRBV18 | 16 | TGTGCCAGCTCACCTAGGGGGGGGCTTGTCAATCAGCCCCAGCATTTT | CASSPRGGLVNQPQHF
- | TRBJ2-7 | - | TRBV14 | 15 | TGTGCCAGCAGCCAAGAGCGAGGATCCTCCTACGAGCAGTACTTC | CASSQERGSSYEQYF
- | TRBJ1-6 | - | TRBV6-5 | 14 | TGTGCCAGCAGCCTTGGGAGGGCGATATCACCCCTCCACTTT | CASSLGRAISPLHF
- | TRBJ2-5 | - | TRBV7-8 | 15 | TGTGCCAGCAGCTTAGTCTTGGGGGCCCAAGAGACCCAGTACTTC | CASSLVLGAQETQYF
TRBD1 | TRBJ2-2 | - | TRBV10-1 | 14 | TGCGCCAGCACTAATGGACAGGGGACGGGGGAGCTGTTTTTT | CASTNGQGTGELFF
- | TRBJ2-1 | - | TRBV19 | 16 | TGTGCCAGTAGTTACGAGGCGGGGGCAATCTACAATGAGCAGTTCTTC | CASSYEAGAIYNEQFF
TRBD2 | TRBJ2-3 | once | TRBV28 | 16 | TGTGCCAGCAGTTTATCGGCTAGCGGGCGCACAGATACGCAGTATTTT | CASSLSASGRTDTQYF
- | TRBJ1-1 | - | TRBV12-3/TRBV12-4 | 12 | TGTGCCAGCAGTTTAGATGGGGGGACGGCTTTCTTT | CASSLDGGTAFF
TRBD2 | TRBJ2-2 | - | TRBV5-4 | 15 | TGTGCCAGCAGCTTGGGCGGGAGGGCCCCCGGGGAGCTGTTTTTT | CASSLGGRAPGELFF
- | TRBJ1-1 | - | TRBV28 | 11 | TGTGCCAGCAGTAGTACAGATGAAGCTTTCTTT | CASSSTDEAFF
TRBD2 | TRBJ2-7 | once | TRBV12-5 | 14 | TGTGCTAGTGCCCTGGGACTAGCGGGAAACGAGCAGTACTTC | CASALGLAGNEQYF
TRBD1 | TRBJ2-7 | - | TRBV5-1 | 14 | TGCGCCAGTAGGCCCGGGACAGGGGTCTACGAGCAGTACTTC | CASRPGTGVYEQYF
TRBD2 | TRBJ2-5 | - | TRBV19 | 14 | TGTGCCAGTGGGACTAGCGGGGTCCAAGAGACCCAGTACTTC | CASGTSGVQETQYF
- | TRBJ2-5 | - | TRBV11-1 | 16 | TGTGCCAGCAGTTCTCATTCCACAGGGTCGGAAGAGACCCAGTACTTC | CASSSHSTGSEETQYF
TRBD1 | TRBJ2-7 | - | TRBV30 | 15 | TGTGCCTGGAGCCTCACAGACAGGGAAGGGTCAAAGCAGTACTTC | CAWSLTDREGSKQYF
- | TRBJ2-1 | - | TRBV15 | 15 | TGTGCCACCAGCAGAGATCGAAGGCCGGAGGGAGAGCAGTTCTTC | CATSRDRRPEGEQFF
- | TRBJ2-1 | - | TRBV30 | 13 | TGTGCCCAGGCCGGGACTCACTACAATGAGCAGTTCTTC | CAQAGTHYNEQFF
- | TRBJ1-2 | few | TRBV30 | 13 | TGTGCCTGGAGTGTAGGGGTGAACTATGGCTACACCTTC | CAWSVGVNYGYTF
- | TRBJ1-2 | - | TRBV24-1 | 14 | TGTGCCACCAGTGACTCGGCCGGGGGTTATGGCTACACCTTC | CATSDSAGGYGYTF
TRBD2 | TRBJ2-1 | - | TRBV14 | 16 | TGTGCCAGCAGCCAAGGGACTAGCGTGTCATACAATGAGCAGTTCTTC | CASSQGTSVSYNEQFF
TRBD1 | TRBJ2-5 | once | TRBV6-5 | 13 | TGTGCCAGCAGTAGGGACAGAGAAGAGACCCAGTACTTC | CASSRDREETQYF
- | TRBJ2-7 | - | TRBV14 | 17 | TGTGCCAGCAGCCCGGGGCTCGGTAGGACGGAGGGTCCCGAGCAGTACTTC | CASSPGLGRTEGPEQYF
- | TRBJ1-1 | - | TRBV4-2 | 11 | TGTGCCAGCAGCCGAGGTACTGAAGCTTTCTTT | CASSRGTEAFF
- | TRBJ2-4 | - | TRBV27 | 16 | TGTGCCAGCAGTTTTAGTGGGCAGGGGGGAGGTTATAAACAGTACTTC | CASSFSGQGGGYKQYF
TRBD2 | TRBJ2-1 | - | TRBV6-5 | 15 | TGTGCCAGCAGTTACCTAGCGGGAGGGGGCAATGAGCAGTTCTTC | CASSYLAGGGNEQFF
- | TRBJ1-4 | once | TRBV4-1 | 15 | TGCGCCAGCAGCCAAGAGGGGGCTCAGGGGTACAAACTGTTTTTT | CASSQEGAQGYKLFF
TRBD1 | TRBJ2-7 | once | TRBV5-1 | 15 | TGCGCCAGCAGCGCACCGGGACAGGGGGCCCTCGAGCAGTACTTC | CASSAPGQGALEQYF
- | TRBJ1-2 | - | TRBV4-1 | 16 | TGCGCCAGCAGCCAAGATCAGGCCGCAGGTTGGGCTGGCTACACCTTC | CASSQDQAAGWAGYTF